The 18 T cell receptor delta chains reported below all come from one sample, sequenced in a study of gamma-delta T cells after stem cell transplantation. TCRdb re-processed the RT-PCR reads using CATT. The table shows around 5,700 delta-chain clones, with 1.5% to 2% occurring only once. Sequenced: gamma-delta T cells. Receptor source: a human donor. It is not recorded whose cells these are; they may come from a transplant donor.

Regarding this clone: A read error may be the cause here, since a much bigger clone is one base away. The same CDR3 is also encoded by other DNA sequences in this sample. The chain carries TRDV2 and TRDJ1; TRDD3 is a possible D gene (6 bases). The CDR3 extends over 18 amino acids. Germline-derived CDR1 and CDR2 are GEAIGNYY and EKD. The CDR3 region is CACDTLSTGRLGTDKLIF. The CDR3 bases are TGTGCCTGTGACACTCTAAGTACTGGGCGGCTGGGCACCGATAAACTCATCTTC.

This clone occurred a few times. It differs at one base from a far larger clone, so likely a read error. The sample has other DNA sequences that encode this CDR3 too. This chain uses TRDV2 with TRDJ3; perhaps TRDD3 as D (5 bases). This CDR3 has 17 amino acids. From germline, CDR1 is GEAIGNYY and CDR2 EKD. The CDR3 nucleotides are TGTGCCTGTGACACCGCCTCTCACCCCTGGGACACTCGACAGATGTTTTTC. Amino acid sequence: CACDTASHPWDTRQMFF.

On this clone itself: The TCRdb protein, from a much larger clone, departs from this DNA's translation at residue 5, likely by read error; the protein shown derives from the DNA. The genes are TRDV2 and TRDJ2; 10 nucleotides line up with TRDD3. Germline assignment: CDR1 GEAIGNYY and CDR2 EKD. The CDR3 runs 17 residues. V was clipped by 2 bases and J by 4 bases; unmatched bases: 9. CDR3 residues: CACDKVLGDGGTAQLFF. As DNA, the CDR3 is TGTGCCTGTGACAAAGTACTGGGGGATGGGGGGACAGCACAACTCTTCTTT.

This clone was counted between two and nine times. This chain uses TRDV2 with TRDJ2, with D perhaps TRDD3 (6 bases). The CDR3 totals 15 residues. The ends were cut back, 2 bases at V and 0 bases at J, with 9 bases in the middle. Germline lookup yields CDR1 GEAIGNYY and CDR2 EKD. The CDR3 DNA is TGTGCCTGTGACAAACTGGGCTCTTTGACAGCACAACTCTTCTTT. Protein sequence: CACDKLGSLTAQLFF.

To note about this clone: The protein TCRdb gives is from a much larger clone and does not agree with this DNA's translation at residue 13, likely a read error; the protein shown here comes from the DNA. The sample carries other DNA sequences with the same CDR3. The chain carries TRDV2 and TRDJ1; 13 nucleotides match TRDD3. Germline trimming cut 0 bases from V and 3 bases from J; bases unmatched to any gene: 12. This CDR3 contains 19 residues. Germline loops: CDR1 GEAIGNYY, CDR2 EKD. CDR3 coding DNA: TGTGCCTGTGACACCGTGCCCGTACTGGGGGATACGGGGGCCGATAAACTCATCTTT. It translates to CACDTVPVLGDTGADKLIF.

This clone was seen more than once but under ten times. The chain is built from TRDV2 and TRDJ1; TRDD3 agrees at 8 bases. The V segment lost 4 bases and the J segment 0 bases; nucleotides outside the gene matches: 15. Germline CDR1 reads GEAIGNYY; CDR2 reads EKD. This CDR3 is built from 18 residues. The CDR3 loop reads CACDHVLGAAEYTDKLIF. For the CDR3, the DNA is TGTGCCTGTGATCACGTACTGGGGGCCGCAGAGTACACCGATAAACTCATCTTT.

This clone was seen ten or more times. A far more abundant clone sits one base away, making this likely a read error. The chain uses TRDV2 and TRDJ1; weak D call: TRDD3 (6 bases). This CDR3 is built from 16 residues. Germline V gene data show CDR1 as GEAIGNYY and CDR2 as EKD. V dropped 5 bases and J dropped 0 bases, with 18 bases sitting between them. CDR3 region: CACGTVGGLHTDKLIF. The DNA of the CDR3 is TGTGCCTGTGGCACGGTGGGGGGCCTACACACCGATAAACTCATCTTT.

This clone was counted only a few times. A far larger clone is one base from this, pointing to a likely read error. The chain recombines TRDV2 with TRDJ1; TRDD3 matches at 13 bases. Looked up from germline, CDR1 is GEAIGNYY and CDR2 is EKD. V lost 3 bases to trimming and J lost 0 bases; unmatched junction nucleotides: 12. The CDR3 has 19 residues. The CDR3 coding sequence is TGTGCCTGTGACGCTGTACTGGGGGATACGCCATCCAACACCGATAAACTCATCTTT. Protein: CACDAVLGDTPSNTDKLIF.

This clone has only a few counts. TCRdb records a much larger clone's protein for this DNA, with a difference at residue 5 that likely arises from a read error; the protein given is the translation of the DNA. The chain employs TRDV2 and TRDJ1; tentatively, D is TRDD3 (5 bases). The CDR3 sequence is 20 residues long. The germline V and J ends were trimmed by 3 bases and 3 bases, with 31 bases remaining between them. Germline V gene data show CDR1 as GEAIGNYY and CDR2 as EKD. The CDR3 DNA is TGTGCCTGTGACGCCGTTCTCGCCACGCAGGGTACCGGGATCGCCGATAAACTCATCTTT. It codes for CACDAVLATQGTGIADKLIF.

Judged by abundance, this clone is medium-sized. The V gene is TRDV2, the J gene TRDJ3; 10 nucleotides align to TRDD3. J gave up 2 bases and V 0 bases, and 12 bases lay outside the gene matches. The V gene's germline CDR1 is GEAIGNYY and CDR2 EKD. This CDR3 comprises 21 residues. CDR3 loop: CACDTAEVLGDETWDTRQMFF. CDR3 nucleotide sequence: TGTGCCTGTGACACCGCGGAGGTACTGGGGGATGAGACCTGGGACACCCGACAGATGTTTTTC.

By proportion, this clone is large. This sample includes further DNA sequences coding for the same CDR3. J is TRDJ1 and V is TRDV2; TRDD3 agrees at 7 bases. Germline lookup yields CDR1 GEAIGNYY and CDR2 EKD. V dropped 3 bases and J dropped 2; count of bases not matched to a gene: 5. The CDR3 extends over 14 amino acids. CDR3 protein: CACDWAGGTDKLIF. The DNA for the CDR3 is TGTGCCTGTGACTGGGCTGGGGGTACCGATAAACTCATCTTT.

With respect to this clone: The amino acid sequence in TCRdb belongs to a much larger clone and departs from this DNA's translation at residue 16, likely a sequencing read error; the sequence shown is translated from the DNA. J is TRDJ3 and V is TRDV2, with 12 nucleotides matching TRDD3. Germline lookup yields CDR1 GEAIGNYY and CDR2 EKD. This CDR3 contains 18 residues. The CDR3 spells CACDTVLGDTRDTRQLFF. CDR3 nucleotides: TGTGCCTGTGACACCGTGCTGGGGGATACGCGGGACACCCGACAGTTGTTTTTC.

This clone has just a few counts. A clone one base away is much larger, so this may be a read error. Other nucleotide sequences from this sample produce the same CDR3. V usage is TRDV2 and J usage is TRDJ1; TRDD3 agrees at 8 bases. V was clipped by 3 bases and J by 5 bases; unmatched bases: 10. CDR3 length: 15 residues. Germline assignment: CDR1 GEAIGNYY and CDR2 EKD. For the CDR3, the DNA is TGTGCCTGTGACTTCGTAGGGGATACCACTGATAAACTCATCTTT. This sequence encodes CACDFVGDTTDKLIF.

This clone was observed a handful of times. TCRdb shows a much larger clone's protein in place of this DNA's translation, and the two differ at residue 8, likely through a read error; the protein shown is translated from the DNA. The chain links TRDV2 to TRDJ1; D possibly corresponds to TRDD3 (6 bases). Trimming took 2 bases from V and 3 from J, leaving 21 bases between them. This CDR3 is built from 17 residues. Germline V gene lookup returns CDR1 GEAIGNYY and CDR2 EKD. CDR3 coding DNA: TGTGCCTGTGACAGGCTGGGGAATAAAGATATAGCCGATAAACTCATCTTT. Its translation: CACDRLGNKDIADKLIF.

This clone was recorded a few times. The identical CDR3 is also encoded by other nucleotide sequences in the sample. The chain recombines TRDV2 with TRDJ1; 10 nucleotides align to TRDD3. Germline CDR1 is GEAIGNYY and CDR2 is EKD. V shed 3 bases, J shed 2 bases, and the junction held 8 bases outside the gene matches. The CDR3 spans 16 residues. The CDR3 coding sequence is TGTGCCTGTGACCTACTGGGGGATCCACCGACCGATAAACTCATCTTT. It translates to CACDLLGDPPTDKLIF.

This clone turned up a few times. This may arise from a read error, as a much more abundant clone is one base away. This chain joins TRDV2 and TRDJ1; no clear D gene. Germline lookup yields CDR1 GEAIGNYY and CDR2 EKD. The V end was cut by 3 bases, the J end by 1 base, with 17 bases between. The CDR3 has 16 residues. CDR3 in DNA: TGTGCCTGTGACGAGGTGGGAGACCTCTGCACCGATAAACTCATCTTT. Protein: CACDEVGDLCTDKLIF.

This clone was recorded a few times. V and J are TRDV2 and TRDJ1, with a weak D call TRDD2 (9 bases). The CDR3 is 21 residues long. V was pared by 3 bases and J by 0 bases, with 31 bases between. Germline V gene lookup returns CDR1 GEAIGNYY and CDR2 EKD. CDR3 in amino acids: CACDAVPSYEGIRRNTDKLIF. As DNA, the CDR3 is TGTGCCTGTGACGCCGTTCCTTCCTACGAAGGGATACGCCGAAACACCGATAAACTCATCTTT.

This clone appeared a few times. In nucleotides, the CDR3 is TGTGCCTGTGACTGGGCTGGGGGATCGAGCTCCTGGGACACCCGACAGATGTTTTTC. This codes for CACDWAGGSSSWDTRQMFF. V usage is TRDV2 and J usage is TRDJ3, with 9 nucleotides matching TRDD3. The CDR3 sequence is 19 residues long. Germline V gives CDR1 GEAIGNYY, CDR2 EKD. J gave up 0 bases and V 3 bases, and 8 bases lay outside the gene matches.